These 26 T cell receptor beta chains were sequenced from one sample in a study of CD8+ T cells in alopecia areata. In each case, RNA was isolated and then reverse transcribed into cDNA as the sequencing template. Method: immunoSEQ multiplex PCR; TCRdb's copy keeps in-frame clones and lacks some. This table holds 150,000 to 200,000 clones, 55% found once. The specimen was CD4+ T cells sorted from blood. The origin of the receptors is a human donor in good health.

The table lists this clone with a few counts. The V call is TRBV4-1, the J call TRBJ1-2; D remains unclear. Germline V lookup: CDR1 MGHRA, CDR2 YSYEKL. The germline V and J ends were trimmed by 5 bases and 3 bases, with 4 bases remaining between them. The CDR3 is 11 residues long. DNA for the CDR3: TGCGCCAGCAGCTCCTACTATGGCTACACCTTC. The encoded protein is CASSSYYGYTF.

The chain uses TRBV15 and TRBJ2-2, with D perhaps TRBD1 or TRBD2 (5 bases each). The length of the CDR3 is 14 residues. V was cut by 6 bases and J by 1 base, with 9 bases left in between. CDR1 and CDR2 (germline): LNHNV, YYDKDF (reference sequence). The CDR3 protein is CATRGTVNTGELFF. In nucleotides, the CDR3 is TGTGCCACCAGGGGGACGGTGAACACCGGGGAGCTGTTTTTT.

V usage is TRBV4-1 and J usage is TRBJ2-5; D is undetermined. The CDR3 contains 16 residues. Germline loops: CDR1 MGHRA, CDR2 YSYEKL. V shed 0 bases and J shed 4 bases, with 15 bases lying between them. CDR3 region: CASSQDLGLTGETQYF. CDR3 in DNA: TGCGCCAGCAGCCAAGATCTCGGATTGACGGGAGAGACCCAGTACTTC.

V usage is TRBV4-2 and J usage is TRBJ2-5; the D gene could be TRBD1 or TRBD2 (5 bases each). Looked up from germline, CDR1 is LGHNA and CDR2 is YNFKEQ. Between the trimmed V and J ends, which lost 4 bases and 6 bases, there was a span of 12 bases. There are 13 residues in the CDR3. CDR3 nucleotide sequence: TGTGCCAGCAGCCCGAGGGGTGGGAAGACCCAGTACTTC. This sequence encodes CASSPRGGKTQYF.

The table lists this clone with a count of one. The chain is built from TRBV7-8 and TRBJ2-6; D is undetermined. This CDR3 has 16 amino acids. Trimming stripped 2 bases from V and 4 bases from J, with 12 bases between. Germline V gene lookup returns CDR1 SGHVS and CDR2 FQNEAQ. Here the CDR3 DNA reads TGTGCCAGCAGCTTAAGTGGTATCGTGGGGGCCAACGTCCTGACTTTC. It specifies CASSLSGIVGANVLTF.

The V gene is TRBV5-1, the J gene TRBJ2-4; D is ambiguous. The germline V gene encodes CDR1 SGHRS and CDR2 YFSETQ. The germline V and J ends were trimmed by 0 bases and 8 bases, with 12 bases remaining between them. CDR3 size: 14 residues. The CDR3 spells CASSLGSPADIQYF. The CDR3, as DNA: TGCGCCAGCAGCTTGGGTTCTCCGGCGGACATTCAGTACTTC.

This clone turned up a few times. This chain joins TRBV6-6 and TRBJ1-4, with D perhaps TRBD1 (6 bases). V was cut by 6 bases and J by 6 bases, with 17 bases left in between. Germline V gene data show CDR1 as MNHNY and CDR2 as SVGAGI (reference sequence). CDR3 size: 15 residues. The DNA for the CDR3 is TGTGCCAGCAGCCTAAAGACAGGAGGACATGAAAAACTGTTTTTT. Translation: CASSLKTGGHEKLFF.

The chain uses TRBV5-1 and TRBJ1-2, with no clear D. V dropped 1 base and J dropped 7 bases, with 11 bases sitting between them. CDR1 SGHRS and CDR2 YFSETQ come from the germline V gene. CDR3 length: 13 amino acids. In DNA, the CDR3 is TGCGCCAGCAGCTTGCTCGGGGATCGTGGCTACACCTTC. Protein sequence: CASSLLGDRGYTF.

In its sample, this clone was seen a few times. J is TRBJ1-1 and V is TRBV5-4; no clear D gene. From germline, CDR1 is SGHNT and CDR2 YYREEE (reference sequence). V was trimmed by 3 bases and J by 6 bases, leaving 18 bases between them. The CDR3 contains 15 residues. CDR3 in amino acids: CASSSYPATGSEAFF. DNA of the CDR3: TGTGCCAGCAGCTCGTACCCGGCTACGGGATCTGAAGCTTTCTTT.

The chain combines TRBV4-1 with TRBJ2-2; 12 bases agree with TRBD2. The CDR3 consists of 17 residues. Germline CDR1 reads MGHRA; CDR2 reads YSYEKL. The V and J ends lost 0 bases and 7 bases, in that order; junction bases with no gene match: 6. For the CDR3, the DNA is TGCGCCAGCAGCCAAGACAGACTAGCGGGAGTCCACGGGGAGCTGTTTTTT. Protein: CASSQDRLAGVHGELFF.

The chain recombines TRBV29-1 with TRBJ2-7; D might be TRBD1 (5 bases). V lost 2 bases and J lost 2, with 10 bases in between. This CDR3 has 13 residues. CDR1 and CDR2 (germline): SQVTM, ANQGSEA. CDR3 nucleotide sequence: TGCAGCGTTGAAAGAGACAGTCCCTACGAGCAGTACTTC. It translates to CSVERDSPYEQYF.

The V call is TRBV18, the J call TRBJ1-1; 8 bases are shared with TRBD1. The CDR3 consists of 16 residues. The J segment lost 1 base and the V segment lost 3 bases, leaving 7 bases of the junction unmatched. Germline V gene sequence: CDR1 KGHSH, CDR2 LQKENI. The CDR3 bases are TGTGCCAGCTCACCCTACCGGGACAGGACGAACACTGAAGCTTTCTTT. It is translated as CASSPYRDRTNTEAFF. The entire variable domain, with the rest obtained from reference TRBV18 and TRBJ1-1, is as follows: NAGVMQNPRHLVRRRGQEARLRCSPMKGHSHVYWYRQLPEEGLKFMVYLQKENIIDESGMPKERFSAEFPKEGPSILRIQQVVRGDSAAYFCASSPYRDRTNTEAFFGQGTRLTVV.

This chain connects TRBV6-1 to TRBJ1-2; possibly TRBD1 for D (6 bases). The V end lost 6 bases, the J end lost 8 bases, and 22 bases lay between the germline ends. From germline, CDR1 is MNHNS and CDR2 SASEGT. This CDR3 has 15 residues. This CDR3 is CASRSQSLGAGGYTF. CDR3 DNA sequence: TGTGCCAGCAGGAGCCAGTCCTTGGGGGCCGGAGGCTACACCTTC.

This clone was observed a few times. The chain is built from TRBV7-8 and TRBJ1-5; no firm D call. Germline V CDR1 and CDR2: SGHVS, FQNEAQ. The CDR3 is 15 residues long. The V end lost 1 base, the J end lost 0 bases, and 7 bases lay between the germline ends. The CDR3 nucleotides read TGTGCCAGCAGCTTAGTCGGTGATAGCAATCAGCCCCAGCATTTT. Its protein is CASSLVGDSNQPQHF.

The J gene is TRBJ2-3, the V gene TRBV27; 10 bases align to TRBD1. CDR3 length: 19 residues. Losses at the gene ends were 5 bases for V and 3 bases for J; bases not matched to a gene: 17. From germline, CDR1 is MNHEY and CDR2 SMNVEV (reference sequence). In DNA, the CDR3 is TGTGCCAGCAGTCCCAGAGGACAGGGGGTACTGGGCACAACAGATACGCAGTATTTT. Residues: CASSPRGQGVLGTTDTQYF.

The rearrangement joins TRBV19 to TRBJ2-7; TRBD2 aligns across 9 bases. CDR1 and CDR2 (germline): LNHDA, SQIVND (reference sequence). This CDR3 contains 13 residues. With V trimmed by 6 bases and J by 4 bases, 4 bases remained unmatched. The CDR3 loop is CASRPSGTYEQYF. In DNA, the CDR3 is TGTGCCAGTAGACCTAGCGGGACATACGAGCAGTACTTC.

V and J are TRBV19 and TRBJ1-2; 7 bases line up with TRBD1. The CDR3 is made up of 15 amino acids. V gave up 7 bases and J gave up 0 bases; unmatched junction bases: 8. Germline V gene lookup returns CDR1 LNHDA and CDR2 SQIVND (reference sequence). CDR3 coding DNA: TGTGCCAGTAACCCGGGACAGTACCCTAACTATGGCTACACCTTC. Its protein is CASNPGQYPNYGYTF.

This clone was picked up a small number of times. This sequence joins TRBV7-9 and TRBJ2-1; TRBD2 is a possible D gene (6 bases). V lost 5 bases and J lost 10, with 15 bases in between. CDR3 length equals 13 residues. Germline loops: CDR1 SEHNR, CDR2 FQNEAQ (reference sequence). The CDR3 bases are TGTGCCAGCAGCCTGGAGGGTGGGGAAGAGCAGTTCTTC. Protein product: CASSLEGGEEQFF.

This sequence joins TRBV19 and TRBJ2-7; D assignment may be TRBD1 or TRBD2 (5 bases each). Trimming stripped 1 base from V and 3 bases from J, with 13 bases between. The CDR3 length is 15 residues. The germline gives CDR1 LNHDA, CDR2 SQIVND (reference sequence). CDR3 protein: CASSIGGSSVYEQYF. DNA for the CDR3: TGTGCCAGTAGTATAGGGGGGTCATCAGTCTACGAGCAGTACTTC.

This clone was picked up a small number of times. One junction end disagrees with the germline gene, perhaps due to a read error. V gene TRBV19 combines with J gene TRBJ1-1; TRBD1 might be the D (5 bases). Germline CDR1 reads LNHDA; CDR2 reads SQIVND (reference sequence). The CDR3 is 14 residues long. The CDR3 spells CASSTQGGNTEAFF. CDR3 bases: TGTGCCAGTAGTACGCAGGGCGGGAACACCGAAGCTTTCTTT.

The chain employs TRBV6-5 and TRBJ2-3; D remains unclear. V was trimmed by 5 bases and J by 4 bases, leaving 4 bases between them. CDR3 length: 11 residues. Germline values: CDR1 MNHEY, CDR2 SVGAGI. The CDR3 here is CASSRADTQYF. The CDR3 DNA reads TGTGCCAGCAGTAGGGCAGATACGCAGTATTTT.

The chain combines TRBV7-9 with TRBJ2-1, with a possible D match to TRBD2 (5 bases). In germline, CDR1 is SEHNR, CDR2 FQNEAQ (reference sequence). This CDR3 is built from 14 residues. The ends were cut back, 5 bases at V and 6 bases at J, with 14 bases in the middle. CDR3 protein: CASSRPGISNEQFF. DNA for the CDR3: TGTGCCAGCAGCCGCCCCGGGATCTCCAATGAGCAGTTCTTC.

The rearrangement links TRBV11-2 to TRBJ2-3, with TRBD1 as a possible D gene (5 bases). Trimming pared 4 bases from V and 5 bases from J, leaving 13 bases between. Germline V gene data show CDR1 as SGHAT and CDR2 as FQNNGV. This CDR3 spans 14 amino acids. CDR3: CASSSTTGVDTQYF. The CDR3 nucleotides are TGTGCCAGCAGCTCCACCACAGGAGTAGATACGCAGTATTTT.

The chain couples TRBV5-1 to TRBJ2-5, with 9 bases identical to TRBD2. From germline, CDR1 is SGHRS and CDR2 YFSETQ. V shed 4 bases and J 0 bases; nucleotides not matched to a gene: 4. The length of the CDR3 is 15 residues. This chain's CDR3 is CASSLASGNQETQYF. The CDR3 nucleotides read TGCGCCAGCAGCCTCGCTAGCGGGAACCAAGAGACCCAGTACTTC.

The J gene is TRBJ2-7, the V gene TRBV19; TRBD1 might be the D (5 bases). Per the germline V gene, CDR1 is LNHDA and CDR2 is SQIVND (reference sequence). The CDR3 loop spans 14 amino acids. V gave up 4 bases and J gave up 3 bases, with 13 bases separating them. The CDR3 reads CASSNTGDHYEQYF. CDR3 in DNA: TGTGCCAGTAGTAACACAGGAGATCACTACGAGCAGTACTTC.

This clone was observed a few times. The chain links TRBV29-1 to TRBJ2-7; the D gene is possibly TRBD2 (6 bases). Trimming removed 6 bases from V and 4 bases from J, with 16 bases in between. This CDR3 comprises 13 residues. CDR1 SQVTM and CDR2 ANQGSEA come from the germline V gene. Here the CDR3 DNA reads TGCAGCGTCGGTTGGGGGGATTTGTACGAGCAGTACTTC. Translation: CSVGWGDLYEQYF.